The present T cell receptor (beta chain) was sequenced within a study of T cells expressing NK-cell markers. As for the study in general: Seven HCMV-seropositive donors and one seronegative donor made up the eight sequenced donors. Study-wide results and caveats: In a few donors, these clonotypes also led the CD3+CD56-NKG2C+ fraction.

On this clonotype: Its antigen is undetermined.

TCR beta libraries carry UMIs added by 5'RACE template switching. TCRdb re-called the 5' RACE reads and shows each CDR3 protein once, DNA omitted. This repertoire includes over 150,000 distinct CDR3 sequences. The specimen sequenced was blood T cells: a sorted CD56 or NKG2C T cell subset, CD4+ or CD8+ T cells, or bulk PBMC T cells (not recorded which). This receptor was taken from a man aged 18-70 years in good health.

This CDR3 is CASSPVAGEETQYF. The J gene is TRBJ2-5, the V gene TRBV13; lacking DNA, the TRBD2 call made by TCRdb goes unchecked. CDR1 is PRHDT and CDR2 is FYEKMQ in the germline V gene (reference sequence). The CDR3 runs 14 residues. Complete variable domain (other parts from reference TRBV13 and TRBJ2-5): AAGVIQSPRHLIKEKRETATLKCYPIPRHDTVYWYQQGPGQDPQFLISFYEKMQSDKGSIPDRFSAQQFSDYHSELNMSSLELGDSALYFCASSPVAGEETQYFGPGTRLLVL.